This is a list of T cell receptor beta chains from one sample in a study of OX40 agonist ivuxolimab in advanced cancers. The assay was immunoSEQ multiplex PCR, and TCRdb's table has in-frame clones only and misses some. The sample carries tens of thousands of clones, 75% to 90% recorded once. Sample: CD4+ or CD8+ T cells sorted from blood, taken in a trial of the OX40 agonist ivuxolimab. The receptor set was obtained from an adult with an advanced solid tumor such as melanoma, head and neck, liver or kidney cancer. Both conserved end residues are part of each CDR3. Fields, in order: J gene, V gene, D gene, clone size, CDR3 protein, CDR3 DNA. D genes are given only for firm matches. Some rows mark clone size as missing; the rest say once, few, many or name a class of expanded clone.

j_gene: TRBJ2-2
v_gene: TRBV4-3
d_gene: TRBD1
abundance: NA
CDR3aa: CASSQGDREVTGELFF
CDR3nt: TGCGCCAGCAGCCAAGGGGACAGGGAGGTGACCGGGGAGCTGTTTTTT

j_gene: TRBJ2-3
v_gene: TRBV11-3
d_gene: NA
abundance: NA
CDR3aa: CASSLPTGLGTGGKDTQYF
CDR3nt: TGTGCCAGCAGCTTGCCTACAGGTCTTGGGACTGGGGGAAAAGATACGCAGTATTTT

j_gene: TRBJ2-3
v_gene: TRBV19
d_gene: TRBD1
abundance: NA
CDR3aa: CASSASQTGEVTPGDTQYF
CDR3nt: TGTGCCAGTAGTGCTTCACAAACAGGGGAAGTTACTCCCGGAGATACGCAGTATTTT

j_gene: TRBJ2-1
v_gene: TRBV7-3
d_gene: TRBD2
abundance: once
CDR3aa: CASSSGTSGANEQFF
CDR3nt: TGTGCCAGCAGCTCCGGGACTAGCGGGGCAAATGAGCAGTTCTTC

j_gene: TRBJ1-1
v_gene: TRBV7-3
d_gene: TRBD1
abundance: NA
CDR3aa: CASSWGTEITEAFF
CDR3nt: TGTGCCAGCAGCTGGGGGACAGAGATAACTGAAGCTTTCTTT

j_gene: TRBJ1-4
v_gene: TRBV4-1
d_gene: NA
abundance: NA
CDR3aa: CASSQFGEKLFF
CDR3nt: TGCGCCAGCAGCCAATTTGGGGAAAAACTGTTTTTT

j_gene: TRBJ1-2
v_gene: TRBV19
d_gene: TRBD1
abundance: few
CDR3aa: CASSYSTGMGYTF
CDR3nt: TGTGCCAGTAGCTACTCGACAGGGATGGGCTACACCTTC

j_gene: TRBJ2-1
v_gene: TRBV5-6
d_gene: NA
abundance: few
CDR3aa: CASSFYYNEQFF
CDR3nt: TGTGCCAGCAGCTTTTACTACAATGAGCAGTTCTTC

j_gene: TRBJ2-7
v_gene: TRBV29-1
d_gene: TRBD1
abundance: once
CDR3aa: CSVELPPRQGETYEQYF
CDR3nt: TGCAGCGTTGAACTCCCACCAAGACAGGGAGAAACCTACGAGCAGTACTTC

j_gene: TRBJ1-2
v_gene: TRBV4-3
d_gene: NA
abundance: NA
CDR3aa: CASSQDVTQGRNGYTF
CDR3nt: TGCGCCAGCAGCCAAGACGTTACACAGGGAAGAAACGGCTACACCTTC

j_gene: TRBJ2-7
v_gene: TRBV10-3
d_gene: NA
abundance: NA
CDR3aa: CAIGGETYEQYF
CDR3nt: TGTGCCATCGGGGGTGAGACCTACGAGCAGTACTTC

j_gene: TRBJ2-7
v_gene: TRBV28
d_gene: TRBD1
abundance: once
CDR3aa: CASSLNVAYGQGLSYEQYF
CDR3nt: TGTGCCAGCAGTTTAAACGTGGCGTACGGACAGGGCCTCTCCTACGAGCAGTACTTC

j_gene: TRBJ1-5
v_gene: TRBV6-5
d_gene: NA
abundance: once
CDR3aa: CASGTGGHNQPQHF
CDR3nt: TGTGCCAGCGGTACGGGGGGGCACAATCAGCCCCAGCATTTT

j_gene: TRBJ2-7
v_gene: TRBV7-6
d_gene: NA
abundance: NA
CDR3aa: CASSSGPNYEQYF
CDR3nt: TGTGCCAGCAGCTCGGGCCCCAACTACGAGCAGTACTTC

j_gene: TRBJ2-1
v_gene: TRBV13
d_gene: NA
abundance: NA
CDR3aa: CASSLGDEQFF
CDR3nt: TGTGCCAGCAGCTTAGGCGATGAGCAGTTCTTC

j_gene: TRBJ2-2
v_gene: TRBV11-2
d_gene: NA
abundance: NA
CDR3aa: CASSDSFGAGELFF
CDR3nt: TGTGCCAGCAGCGATTCTTTTGGGGCCGGGGAGCTGTTTTTT

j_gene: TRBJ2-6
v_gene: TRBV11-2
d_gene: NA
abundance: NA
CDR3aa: CASSSRGSGANVLTF
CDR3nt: TGTGCCAGCAGCTCCAGGGGCTCCGGGGCCAACGTCCTGACTTTC

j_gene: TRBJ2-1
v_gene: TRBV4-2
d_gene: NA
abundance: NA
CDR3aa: CASSQTKSSYNEQFF
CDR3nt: TGTGCCAGCAGCCAGACAAAGAGCTCCTACAATGAGCAGTTCTTC

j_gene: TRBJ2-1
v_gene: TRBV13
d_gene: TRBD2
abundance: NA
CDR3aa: CASSLGLADFSGGNEQFF
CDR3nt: TGTGCCAGCAGCTTAGGGCTAGCGGACTTCAGTGGGGGCAATGAGCAGTTCTTC

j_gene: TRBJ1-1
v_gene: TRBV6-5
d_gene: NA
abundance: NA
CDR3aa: CASRTDKNTEAFF
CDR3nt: TGTGCCAGCAGGACCGACAAGAACACTGAAGCTTTCTTT

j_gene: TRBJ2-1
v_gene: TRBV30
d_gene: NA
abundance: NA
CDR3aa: CAWSVAGNNEQFF
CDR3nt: TGTGCCTGGAGTGTAGCGGGTAACAATGAGCAGTTCTTC

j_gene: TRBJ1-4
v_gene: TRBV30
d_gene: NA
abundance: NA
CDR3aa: CAWSSGTLNEKLFF
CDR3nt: TGTGCCTGGAGTTCCGGGACACTTAATGAAAAACTGTTTTTT

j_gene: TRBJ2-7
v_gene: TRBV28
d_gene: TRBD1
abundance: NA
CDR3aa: CASSPSDRDHSYEQYF
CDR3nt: TGTGCCAGCAGTCCCTCGGACAGGGACCATTCCTACGAGCAGTACTTC

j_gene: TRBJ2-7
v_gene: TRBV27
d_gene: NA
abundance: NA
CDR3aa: CASSLFGDYEQYF
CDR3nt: TGTGCCAGCAGTTTATTTGGCGACTACGAGCAGTACTTC

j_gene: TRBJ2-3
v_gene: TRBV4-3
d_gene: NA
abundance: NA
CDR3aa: CASRGRQESTDTQYF
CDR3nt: TGCGCCAGCAGAGGACGACAGGAGAGCACAGATACGCAGTATTTT

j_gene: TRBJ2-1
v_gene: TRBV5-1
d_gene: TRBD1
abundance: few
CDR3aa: CASSLPGTDYNEQFF
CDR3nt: TGCGCCAGCAGCCTACCCGGGACAGATTACAATGAGCAGTTCTTC

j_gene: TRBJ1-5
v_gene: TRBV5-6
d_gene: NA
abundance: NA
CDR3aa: CASSLAGGDSNQPQHF
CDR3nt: TGTGCCAGCAGCTTGGCGGGAGGAGATAGCAATCAGCCCCAGCATTTT

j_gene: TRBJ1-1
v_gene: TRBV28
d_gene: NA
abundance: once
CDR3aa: CASSLHRDTEAFF
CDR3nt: TGTGCCAGCAGTTTACACAGGGACACTGAAGCTTTCTTT

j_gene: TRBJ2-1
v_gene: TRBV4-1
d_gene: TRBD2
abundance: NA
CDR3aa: CASSQEREGGNEQFF
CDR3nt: TGCGCCAGCAGCCAAGAGCGGGAGGGGGGCAATGAGCAGTTCTTC

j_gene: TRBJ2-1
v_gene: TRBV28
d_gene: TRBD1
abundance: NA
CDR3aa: CASSWDRVVNEQFF
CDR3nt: TGTGCCAGCAGTTGGGACAGGGTCGTCAATGAGCAGTTCTTC

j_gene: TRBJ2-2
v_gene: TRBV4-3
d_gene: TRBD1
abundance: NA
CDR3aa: CASSQDRGPTGELFF
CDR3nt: TGCGCCAGCAGCCAGGACAGGGGGCCTACCGGGGAGCTGTTTTTT

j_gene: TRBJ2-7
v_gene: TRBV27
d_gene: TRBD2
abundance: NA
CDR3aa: CASSLSGGGGYEQYF
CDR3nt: TGTGCCAGCAGTTTATCCGGGGGGGGTGGGTACGAGCAGTACTTC

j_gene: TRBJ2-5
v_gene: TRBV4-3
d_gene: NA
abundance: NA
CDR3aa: CASSQDGAGAQETQYF
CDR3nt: TGCGCCAGCAGCCAAGATGGGGCAGGGGCCCAAGAGACCCAGTACTTC

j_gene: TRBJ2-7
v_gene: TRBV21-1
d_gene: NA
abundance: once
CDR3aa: CASHPQESVVFRGRTYEQYF
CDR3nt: TGTGCCAGCCACCCTCAGGAGTCCGTGGTTTTTCGGGGTCGGACCTACGAGCAGTACTTC

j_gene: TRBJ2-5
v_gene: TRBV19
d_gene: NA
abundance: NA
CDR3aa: CASSKTGSVVRETQYF
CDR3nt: TGTGCCAGTAGCAAAACAGGTTCAGTCGTTCGGGAGACCCAGTACTTC

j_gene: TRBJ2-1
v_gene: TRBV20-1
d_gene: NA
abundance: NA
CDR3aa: CSAKRNNEQFF
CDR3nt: TGCAGTGCAAAACGCAACAATGAGCAGTTCTTC

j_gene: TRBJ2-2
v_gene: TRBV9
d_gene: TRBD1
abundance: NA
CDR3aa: CASSAEDRRNTGELFF
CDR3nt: TGTGCCAGCAGCGCCGAGGACAGGAGGAACACCGGGGAGCTGTTTTTT

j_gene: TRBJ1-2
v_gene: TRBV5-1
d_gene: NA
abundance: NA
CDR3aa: CASSLGVGGNYGYTF
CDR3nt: TGCGCCAGCAGCTTGGGGGTAGGGGGTAACTATGGCTACACCTTC

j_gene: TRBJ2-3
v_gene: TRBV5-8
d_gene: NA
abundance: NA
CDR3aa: CASSLEDTQYF
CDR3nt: TGTGCCAGCAGCTTGGAGGATACGCAGTATTTT

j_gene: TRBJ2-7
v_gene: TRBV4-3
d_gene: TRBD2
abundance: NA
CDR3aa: CASSRSKRDSKYF
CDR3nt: TGCGCCAGCAGCCGTAGCAAGCGGGACTCAAAGTACTTC

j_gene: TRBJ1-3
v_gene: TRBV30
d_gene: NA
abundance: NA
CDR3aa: CAWSAGKSGNTIYF
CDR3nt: TGTGCCTGGAGTGCCGGGAAATCTGGAAACACCATATATTTT

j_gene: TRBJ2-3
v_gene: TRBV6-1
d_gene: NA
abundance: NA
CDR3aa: CAEEPGDTDTQYF
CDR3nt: TGTGCCGAAGAGCCGGGAGACACAGATACGCAGTATTTT

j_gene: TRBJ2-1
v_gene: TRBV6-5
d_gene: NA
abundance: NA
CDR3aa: CASSYSSASVEQFF
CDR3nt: TGTGCCAGCAGTTACTCGAGTGCTAGCGTCGAGCAGTTCTTC

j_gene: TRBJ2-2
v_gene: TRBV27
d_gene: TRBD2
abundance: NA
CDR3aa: CASSRGVAGGTGELFF
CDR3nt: TGTGCCAGCAGTCGCGGGGTAGCGGGAGGCACCGGGGAGCTGTTTTTT

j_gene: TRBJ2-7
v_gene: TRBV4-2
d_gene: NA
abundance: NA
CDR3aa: CASSQEASESYEQYF
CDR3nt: TGTGCCAGCAGCCAAGAGGCTAGCGAGTCCTACGAGCAGTACTTC

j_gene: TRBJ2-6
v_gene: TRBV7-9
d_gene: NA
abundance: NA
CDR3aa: CASHSGANVLTF
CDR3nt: TGTGCCAGCCACTCTGGGGCCAACGTCCTGACTTTC

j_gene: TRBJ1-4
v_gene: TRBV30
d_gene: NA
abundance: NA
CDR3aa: CAWENRWEDEKLFF
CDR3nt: TGTGCCTGGGAGAACAGGTGGGAAGATGAAAAACTGTTTTTT

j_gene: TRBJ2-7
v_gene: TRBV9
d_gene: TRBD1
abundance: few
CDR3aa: CASSPRDSFYEQYF
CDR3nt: TGTGCCAGCAGCCCCCGGGACAGCTTCTACGAGCAGTACTTC